This TCR beta chain comes out of a study of regulatory T cells in long-lasting Graves disease. Time point of the sample: persistent/refractory GD, antithyroid drugs over 5 years with positive TRAb. Extracted RNA from PBMCs served as the source of the TCR library. Criteria from the American Thyroid Association guidelines were applied to diagnose Graves' disease. Remarks on this clonotype: Its antigen is undetermined.

CDR3-region Arm-PCR and iRepertoire HTBI primers produced the TCR beta libraries. TCRdb itself ran the multiplex PCR reads through MiXCR, one entry per CDR3 protein. This sample yields roughly 500,000 distinct CDR3 sequences, of which around 21% are seen a single time; under 9% belongs to the top ten. Overall study results and limits: It was peripheral blood alone, not thyroid tissue, that was studied. Preferential use of TRBV28, TRBJ1-2 and TRBJ2-5 was seen in persistent disease. Persistent Graves' patients had lower TCR diversity than newly diagnosed ones.

The germline gives CDR1 MNHEY, CDR2 SVGAGI. V lost 4 bases and J lost 5, with 12 bases in between. The CDR3 has 14 residues. The source is a female donor with Graves disease. The chain combines TRBV6-5 with TRBJ2-1, with D perhaps matching TRBD2 (6 bases). The sequences come from peripheral blood mononuclear cells (PBMCs), collected when the disease was refractory, from a patient treated with antithyroid drugs. The CDR3 spells CASSSGTHHNEQFF. The CDR3 nucleotides read TGTGCCAGCAGTTCCGGGACTCACCACAATGAGCAGTTCTTC.